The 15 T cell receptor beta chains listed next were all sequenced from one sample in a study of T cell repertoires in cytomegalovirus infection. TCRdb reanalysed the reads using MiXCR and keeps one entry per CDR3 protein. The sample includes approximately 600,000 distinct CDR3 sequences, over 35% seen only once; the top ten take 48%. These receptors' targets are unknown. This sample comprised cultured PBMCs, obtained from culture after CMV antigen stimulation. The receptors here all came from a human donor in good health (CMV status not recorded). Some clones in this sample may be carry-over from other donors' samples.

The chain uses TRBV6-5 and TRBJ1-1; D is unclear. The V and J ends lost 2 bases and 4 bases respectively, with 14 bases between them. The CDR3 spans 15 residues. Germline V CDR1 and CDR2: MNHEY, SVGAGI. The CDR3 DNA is TGTGCCAGCAGTTACCTCTGGGAACGGGGCACTGAAGCTTTCTTT. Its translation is CASSYLWERGTEAFF.

The CDR3 nucleotides read TGTGCCAGCAGCTTGGTGCCGGACAAGACTTATGGCTACACCTTC. Translation: CASSLVPDKTYGYTF. The J gene is TRBJ1-2, the V gene TRBV5-6, with D possibly being TRBD1 (5 bases). There are 15 residues in the CDR3. Trimming removed 0 bases at V and 5 bases at J, with 14 bases between. The germline V gene encodes CDR1 SGHDT and CDR2 YYEEEE.

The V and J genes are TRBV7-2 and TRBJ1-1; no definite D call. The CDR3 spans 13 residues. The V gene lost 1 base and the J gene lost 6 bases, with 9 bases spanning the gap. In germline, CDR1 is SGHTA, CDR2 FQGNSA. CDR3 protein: CASSLGPGPEAFF. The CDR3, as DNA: TGTGCCAGCAGCTTAGGTCCCGGTCCTGAAGCTTTCTTT. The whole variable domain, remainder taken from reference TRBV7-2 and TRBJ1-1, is GAGVSQSPSNKVTEKGKDVELRCDPISGHTALYWYRQSLGQGLEFLIYFQGNSAPDKSGLPSDRFSAERTGGSVSTLTIQRTQQEDSAVYLCASSLGPGPEAFFGQGTRLTVV.

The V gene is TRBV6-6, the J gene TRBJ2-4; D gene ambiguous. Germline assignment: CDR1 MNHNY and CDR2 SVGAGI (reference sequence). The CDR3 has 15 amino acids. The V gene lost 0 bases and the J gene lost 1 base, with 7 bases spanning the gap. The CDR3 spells CASSYSQGAKNIQYF. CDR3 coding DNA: TGTGCCAGCAGTTACTCTCAAGGCGCCAAAAACATTCAGTACTTC.

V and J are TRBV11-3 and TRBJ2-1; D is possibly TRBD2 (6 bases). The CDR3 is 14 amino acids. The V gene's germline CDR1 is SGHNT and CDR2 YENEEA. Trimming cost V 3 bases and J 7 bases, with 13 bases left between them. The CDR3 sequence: CASSFGGYINEQFF. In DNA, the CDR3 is TGTGCCAGCAGCTTCGGAGGGTACATTAATGAGCAGTTCTTC.

CDR3 DNA: TGCAGTGCTAGAGGAGGTCCTAGCGGGACTAGCACAGATACGCAGTATTTT. It yields the protein CSARGGPSGTSTDTQYF. The rearrangement uses TRBV20-1 and TRBJ2-3, with 9 bases identical to TRBD2. Germline assignment: CDR1 DFQATT and CDR2 SNEGSKA (reference sequence). After removal of 1 base from V and 0 bases from J, the junction contained 8 bases not matched to a gene. The CDR3 runs 17 residues.

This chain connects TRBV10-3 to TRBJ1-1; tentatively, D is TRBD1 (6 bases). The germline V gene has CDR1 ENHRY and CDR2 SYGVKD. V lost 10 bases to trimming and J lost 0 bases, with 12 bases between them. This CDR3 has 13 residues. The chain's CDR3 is CATAWDMNTEAFF. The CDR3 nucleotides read TGTGCCACGGCCTGGGACATGAACACTGAAGCTTTCTTT.

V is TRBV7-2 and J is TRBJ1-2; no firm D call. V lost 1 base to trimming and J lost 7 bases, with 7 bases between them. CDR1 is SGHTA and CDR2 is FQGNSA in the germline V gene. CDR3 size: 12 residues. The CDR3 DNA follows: TGTGCCAGCAGCTTAGTTGCGGCTGGCTACACCTTC. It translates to CASSLVAAGYTF.

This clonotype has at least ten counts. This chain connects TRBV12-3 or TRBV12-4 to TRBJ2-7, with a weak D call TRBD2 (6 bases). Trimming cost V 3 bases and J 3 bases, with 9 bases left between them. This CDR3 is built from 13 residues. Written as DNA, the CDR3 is TGTGCCAGCAGTTTTGGTAGCGGCTACGAGCAGTACTTC. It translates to CASSFGSGYEQYF.

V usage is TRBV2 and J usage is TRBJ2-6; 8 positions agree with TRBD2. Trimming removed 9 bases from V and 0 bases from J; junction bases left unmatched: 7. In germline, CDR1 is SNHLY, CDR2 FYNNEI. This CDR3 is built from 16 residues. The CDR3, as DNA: TGTGCCAGAGGAGCGGGGGTCCCCTCTGGGGCCAACGTCCTGACTTTC. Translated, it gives CARGAGVPSGANVLTF. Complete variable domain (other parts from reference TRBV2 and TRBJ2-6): EPEVTQTPSHQVTQMGQEVILRCVPISNHLYFYWYRQILGQKVEFLVSFYNNEISEKSEIFDDQFSVERPDGSNFTLKIRSTKLEDSAMYFCARGAGVPSGANVLTFGAGSRLTVL.

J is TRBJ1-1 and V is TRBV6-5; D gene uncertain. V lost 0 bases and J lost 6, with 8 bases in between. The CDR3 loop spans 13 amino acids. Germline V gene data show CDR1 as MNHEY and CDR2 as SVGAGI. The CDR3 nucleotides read TGTGCCAGCAGTTACTCTCGCCTCGCTGAAGCTTTCTTT. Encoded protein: CASSYSRLAEAFF.

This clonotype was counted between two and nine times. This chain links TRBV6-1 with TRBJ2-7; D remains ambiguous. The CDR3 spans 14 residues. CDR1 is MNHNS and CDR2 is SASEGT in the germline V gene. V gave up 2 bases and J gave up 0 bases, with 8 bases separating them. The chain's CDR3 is CASSEWRFSYEQYF. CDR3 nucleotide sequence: TGTGCCAGCAGTGAATGGCGATTCTCCTACGAGCAGTACTTC.

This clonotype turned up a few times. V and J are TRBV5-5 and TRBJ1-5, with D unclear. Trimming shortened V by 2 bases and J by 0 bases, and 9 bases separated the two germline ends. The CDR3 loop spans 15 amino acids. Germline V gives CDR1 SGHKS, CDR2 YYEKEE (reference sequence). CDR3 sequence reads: CASSFFGNSNQPQHF. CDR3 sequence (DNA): TGTGCCAGCAGCTTCTTCGGAAATAGCAATCAGCCCCAGCATTTT.

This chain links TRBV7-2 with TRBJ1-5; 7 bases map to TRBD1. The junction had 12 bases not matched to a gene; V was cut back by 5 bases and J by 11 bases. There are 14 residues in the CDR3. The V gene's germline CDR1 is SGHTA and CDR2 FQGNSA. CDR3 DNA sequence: TGTGCCAGCAGCCAACGGACAGGCGTTCTAACCCAGCATTTT. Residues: CASSQRTGVLTQHF.

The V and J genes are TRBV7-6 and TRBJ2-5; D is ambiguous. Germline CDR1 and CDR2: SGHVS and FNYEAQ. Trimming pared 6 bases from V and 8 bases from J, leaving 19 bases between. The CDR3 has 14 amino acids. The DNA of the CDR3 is TGTGCCAGCAGTGGATTGGAGAATGTATTCACCCAGTACTTC. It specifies CASSGLENVFTQYF. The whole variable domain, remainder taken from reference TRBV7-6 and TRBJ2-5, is GAGVSQSPRYKVTKRGQDVALRCDPISGHVSLYWYRQALGQGPEFLTYFNYEAQQDKSGLPNDRFSAERPEGSISTLTIQRTEQRDSAMYRCASSGLENVFTQYFGPGTRLLVL.